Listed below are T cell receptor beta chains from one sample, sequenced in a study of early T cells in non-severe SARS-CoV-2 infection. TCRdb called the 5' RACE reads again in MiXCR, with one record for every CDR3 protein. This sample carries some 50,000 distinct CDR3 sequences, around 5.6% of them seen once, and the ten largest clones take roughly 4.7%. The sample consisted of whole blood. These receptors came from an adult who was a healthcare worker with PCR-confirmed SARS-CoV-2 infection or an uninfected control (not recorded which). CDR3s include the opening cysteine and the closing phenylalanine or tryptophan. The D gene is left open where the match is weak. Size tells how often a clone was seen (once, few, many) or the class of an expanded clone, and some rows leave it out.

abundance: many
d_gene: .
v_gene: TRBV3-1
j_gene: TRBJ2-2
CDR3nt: TGTGCCAGCAGCCAATTCGGGGGCCGCACCGGGGAGCTGTTTTTT
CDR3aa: CASSQFGGRTGELFF

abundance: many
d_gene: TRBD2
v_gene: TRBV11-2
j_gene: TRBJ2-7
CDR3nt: TGTGCCAGCAGCCATCCAGTCGGACTAGCGTTAAGGGGGTACGAGCAGTACTTC
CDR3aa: CASSHPVGLALRGYEQYF

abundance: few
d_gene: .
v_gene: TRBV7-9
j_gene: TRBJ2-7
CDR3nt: TGTGCCAGCAGCGGGTCAGGGGTCCCCTGGGACGAGCAGTACTTC
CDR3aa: CASSGSGVPWDEQYF

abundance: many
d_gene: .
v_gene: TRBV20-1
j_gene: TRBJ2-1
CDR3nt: TGCAGTGTCGAGCGGGCCCATGGGGGCGATGAGCAGTTCTTC
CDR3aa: CSVERAHGGDEQFF

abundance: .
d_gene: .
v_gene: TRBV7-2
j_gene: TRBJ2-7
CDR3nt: TGTGCCAGCAGCTTTAACACACTCTCCTACGAGCAGTACTTC
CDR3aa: CASSFNTLSYEQYF

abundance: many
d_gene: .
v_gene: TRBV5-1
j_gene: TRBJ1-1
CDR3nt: TGCGCCAGCAGAACCGACAGCGTGAACACTGAAGCTTTCTTT
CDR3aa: CASRTDSVNTEAFF

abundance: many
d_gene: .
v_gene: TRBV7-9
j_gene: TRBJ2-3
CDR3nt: TGTGCCAGCAGCTTGGGGGGTCCAGATACGCAGTATTTT
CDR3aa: CASSLGGPDTQYF

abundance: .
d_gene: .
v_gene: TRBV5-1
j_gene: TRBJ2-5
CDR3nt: TGCGCCAGCAGCCGGCCCCTCCAAGAGACCCAGTACTTC
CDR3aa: CASSRPLQETQYF

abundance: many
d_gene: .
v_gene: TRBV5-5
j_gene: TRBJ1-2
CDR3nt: TGTGCCAGCAGCTTGGGGGTCGAGGAAACCTATGGCTACACCTTC
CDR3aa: CASSLGVEETYGYTF

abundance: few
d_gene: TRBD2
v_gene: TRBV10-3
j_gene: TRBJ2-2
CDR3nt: TGTGCCATCAGCCGCCCTAGCGGAGGGAACACCGGGGAGCTGTTTTTT
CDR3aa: CAISRPSGGNTGELFF

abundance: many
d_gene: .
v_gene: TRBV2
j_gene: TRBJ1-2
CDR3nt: TGTGCCAGCACAGCTTTGGGGGCTGGGTATGGCTACACCTTC
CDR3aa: CASTALGAGYGYTF

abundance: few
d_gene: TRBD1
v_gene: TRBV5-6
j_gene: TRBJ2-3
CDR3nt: TGTGCCAGCAGCAGCACAGGGGCTAGCACAGATACGCAGTATTTT
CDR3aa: CASSSTGASTDTQYF

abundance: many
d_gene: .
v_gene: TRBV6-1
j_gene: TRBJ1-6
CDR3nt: TGTGCCAGCAGTGAAGTGGGTCAGGGGTCACCCCTCCACTTT
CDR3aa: CASSEVGQGSPLHF

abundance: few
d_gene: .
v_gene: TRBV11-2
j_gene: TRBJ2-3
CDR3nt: TGTGCCAGCAGCTTAGCCCTAGGGGGCACAGATACGCAGTATTTT
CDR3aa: CASSLALGGTDTQYF

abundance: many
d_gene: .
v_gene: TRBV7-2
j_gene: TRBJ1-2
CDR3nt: TGTGCCAGCAGACCGGACGGGGGCGGATCGGGAGGCTACACCTTC
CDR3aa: CASRPDGGGSGGYTF

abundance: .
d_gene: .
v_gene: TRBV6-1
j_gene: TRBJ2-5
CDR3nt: TGTGCCAGCAGTGAACTAGAGACCCAGTACTTC
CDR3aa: CASSELETQYF

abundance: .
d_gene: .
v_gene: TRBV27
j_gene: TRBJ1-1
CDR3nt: TGTGCCAGCAGTTTTCAAGGGAACACTGAAGCTTTCTTT
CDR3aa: CASSFQGNTEAFF

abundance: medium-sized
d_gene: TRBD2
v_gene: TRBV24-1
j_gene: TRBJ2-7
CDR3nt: TGTGCCACCAGTGATTTGGCTAGCGGGAGTTGGAAGTACTTC
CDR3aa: CATSDLASGSWKYF

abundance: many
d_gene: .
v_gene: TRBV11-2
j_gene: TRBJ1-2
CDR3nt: TGTGCCAGCAGCCCGCGGGGAGGCGAGGGAGGCTATGGCTACACCTTC
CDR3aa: CASSPRGGEGGYGYTF

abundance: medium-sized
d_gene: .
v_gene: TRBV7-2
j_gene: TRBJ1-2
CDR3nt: TGTGCCAGCAGCTTAGAGGGAGGAGGGTATGGCTACACCTTC
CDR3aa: CASSLEGGGYGYTF

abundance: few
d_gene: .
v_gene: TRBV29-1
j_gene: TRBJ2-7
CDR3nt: TGCAGCGCCCACTTGGCAGGGTACGAGCAGTACTTC
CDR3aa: CSAHLAGYEQYF

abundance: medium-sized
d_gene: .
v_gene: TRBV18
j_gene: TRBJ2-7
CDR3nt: TGTGCCAGCTCACCTAGACAGGACTTAGGGTACGAGCAGTACTTC
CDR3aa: CASSPRQDLGYEQYF